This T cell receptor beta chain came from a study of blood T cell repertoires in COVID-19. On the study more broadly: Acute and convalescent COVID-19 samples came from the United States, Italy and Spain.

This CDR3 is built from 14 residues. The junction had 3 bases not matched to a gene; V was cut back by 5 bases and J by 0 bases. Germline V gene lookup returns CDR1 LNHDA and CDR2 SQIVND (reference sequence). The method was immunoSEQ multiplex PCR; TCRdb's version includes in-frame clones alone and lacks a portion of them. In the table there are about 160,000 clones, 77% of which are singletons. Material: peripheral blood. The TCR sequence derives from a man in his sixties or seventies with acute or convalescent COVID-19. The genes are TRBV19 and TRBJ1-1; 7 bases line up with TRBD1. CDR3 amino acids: CASSRDRVNTEAFF. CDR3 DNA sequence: TGTGCCAGTAGTCGGGACAGAGTGAACACTGAAGCTTTCTTT.